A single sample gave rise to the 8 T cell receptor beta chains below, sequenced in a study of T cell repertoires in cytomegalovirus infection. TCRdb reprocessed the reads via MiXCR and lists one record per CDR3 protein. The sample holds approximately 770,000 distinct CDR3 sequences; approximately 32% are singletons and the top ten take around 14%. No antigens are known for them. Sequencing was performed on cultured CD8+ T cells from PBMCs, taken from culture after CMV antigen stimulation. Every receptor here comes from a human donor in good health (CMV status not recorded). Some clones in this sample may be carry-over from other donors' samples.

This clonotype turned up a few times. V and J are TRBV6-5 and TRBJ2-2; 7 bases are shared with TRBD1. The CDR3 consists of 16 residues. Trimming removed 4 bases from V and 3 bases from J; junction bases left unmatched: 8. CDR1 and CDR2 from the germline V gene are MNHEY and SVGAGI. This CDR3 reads CASSSGDRVYTGELFF. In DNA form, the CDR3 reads TGTGCCAGCAGTTCCGGAGACAGGGTCTACACCGGGGAGCTGTTTTTT.

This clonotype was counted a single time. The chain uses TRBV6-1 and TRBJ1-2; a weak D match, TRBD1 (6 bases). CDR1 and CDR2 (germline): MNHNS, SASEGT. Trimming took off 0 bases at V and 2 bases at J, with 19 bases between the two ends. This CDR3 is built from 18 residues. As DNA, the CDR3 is TGTGCCAGCAGTGAAGCTCGCCCCAGGGGATTCAGGAACTATGGCTACACCTTC. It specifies CASSEARPRGFRNYGYTF.

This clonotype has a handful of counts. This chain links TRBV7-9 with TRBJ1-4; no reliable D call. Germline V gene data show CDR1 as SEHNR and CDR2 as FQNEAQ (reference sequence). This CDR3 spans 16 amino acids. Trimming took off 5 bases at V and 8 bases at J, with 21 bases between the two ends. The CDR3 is CASSPPRRESIEKLFF. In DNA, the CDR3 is TGTGCCAGCAGCCCCCCTCGGCGGGAGAGTATCGAAAAACTGTTTTTT.

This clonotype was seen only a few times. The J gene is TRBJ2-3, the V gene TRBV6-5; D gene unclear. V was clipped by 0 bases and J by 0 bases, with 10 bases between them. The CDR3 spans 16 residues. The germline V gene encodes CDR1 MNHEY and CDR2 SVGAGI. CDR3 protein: CASSYSAPASTDTQYF. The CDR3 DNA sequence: TGTGCCAGCAGTTACTCGGCCCCCGCTAGCACAGATACGCAGTATTTT.

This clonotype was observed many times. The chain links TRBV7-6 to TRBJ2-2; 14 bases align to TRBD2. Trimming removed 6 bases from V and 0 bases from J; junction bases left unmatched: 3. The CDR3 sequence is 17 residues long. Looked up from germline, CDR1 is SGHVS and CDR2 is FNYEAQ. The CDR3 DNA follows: TGTGCCAGCAGGGGACTAGCGGGGGCCCCGAACACCGGGGAGCTGTTTTTT. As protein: CASRGLAGAPNTGELFF.

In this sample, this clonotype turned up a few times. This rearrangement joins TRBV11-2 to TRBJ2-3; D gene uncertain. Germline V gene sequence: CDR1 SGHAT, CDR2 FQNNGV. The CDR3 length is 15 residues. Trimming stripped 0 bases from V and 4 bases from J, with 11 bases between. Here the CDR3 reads CASSLDEPRADTQYF. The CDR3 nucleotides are TGTGCCAGCAGCTTAGATGAGCCCCGAGCAGATACGCAGTATTTT.

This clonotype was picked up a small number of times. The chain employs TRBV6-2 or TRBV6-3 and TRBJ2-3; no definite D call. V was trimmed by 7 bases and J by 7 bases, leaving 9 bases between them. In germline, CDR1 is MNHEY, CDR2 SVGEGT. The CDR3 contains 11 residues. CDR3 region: CASIHGNTQYF. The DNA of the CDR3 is TGTGCCAGCATCCATGGCAATACGCAGTATTTT.

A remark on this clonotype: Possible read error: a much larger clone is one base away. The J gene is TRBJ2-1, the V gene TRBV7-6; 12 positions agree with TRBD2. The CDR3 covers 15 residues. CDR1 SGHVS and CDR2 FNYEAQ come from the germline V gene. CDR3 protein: CASSTTSGGSNKQFF. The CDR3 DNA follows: TGTGCCAGCAGCACGACTAGCGGGGGCTCCAATAAGCAGTTCTTC. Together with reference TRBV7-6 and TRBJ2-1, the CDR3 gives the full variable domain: GAGVSQSPRYKVTKRGQDVALRCDPISGHVSLYWYRQALGQGPEFLTYFNYEAQQDKSGLPNDRFSAERPEGSISTLTIQRTEQRDSAMYRCASSTTSGGSNKQFFGPGTRLTVL.